This T cell receptor beta chain originates from a study of blood T cell repertoires in COVID-19. Background on the study: Sources were T cells, B-cell-depleted T cells, or PBMCs; the material itself was cDNA or gDNA.

The study drew participants aged about 18 to 89 years from some 25 US areas. Measured with immunoSEQ multiplex PCR; TCRdb has only the in-frame clones, and not every one. Here the sample spans approximately 450,000 clones, around 90% being singletons. Sequenced sample: PBMCs or T cells enriched from blood (not recorded which). The source of this sequence is a woman under 30 with acute COVID-19.

The CDR3: CASSYDLADIADTQYF. CDR3 sequence (DNA): TGTGCCAGCAGTTATGATCTCGCGGATATCGCAGATACGCAGTATTTT. The chain carries TRBV6-5 and TRBJ2-3; no reliable D call. This CDR3 has 16 amino acids. Between the trimmed V and J ends, which lost 3 bases and 4 bases, there was a span of 17 bases. Per the germline V gene, CDR1 is MNHEY and CDR2 is SVGAGI.